This T cell receptor beta chain was observed in a study of CD8 T cells in Susac syndrome. This CDR3 is 14 amino acids long. The V gene's germline CDR1 is SEHNR and CDR2 FQNEAQ (reference sequence). Trimming removed 3 bases from V and 8 bases from J; junction bases left unmatched: 8. cDNA came from about 0.5 to 1 ug RNA primed by random hexamers. TCRdb re-derived calls from the immunoSEQ multiplex PCR reads in MiXCR, one entry per CDR3 protein. The sample lists 180,000 or so distinct CDR3 sequences; about 95% were seen once. The chain couples TRBV7-9 to TRBJ1-2; 8 bases align to TRBD1. The source is a human donor in good health. The sample consisted of CD4+ T cells from PBMCs. DNA for the CDR3: TGTGCCAGCAGCTTCCGGGACAGGAGGGGAGGCTACACCTTC. It yields the protein CASSFRDRRGGYTF.